Listed below are T cell receptor beta chains from one sample, sequenced in a study of beta chain features in type 1 diabetes. The method was immunoSEQ multiplex PCR; TCRdb's version includes in-frame clones alone and lacks a portion of them. Seen here are more than 150,000 clones, 10% to 15% observed once, and the top ten hold 0.62%. Sequenced sample: central memory CD4+ T cells from blood. The receptors come from a woman under 30 in good health. The CDR3 runs from the conserved cysteine through the conserved F or W. Fields, in order: clone size, V gene, J gene, CDR3 protein. The size entry is marked missing in some rows and otherwise reads once, few, many or a size class.

NA	TRBV30	TRBJ1-4	CAWRQGLSNENLFF
NA	TRBV11-3	TRBJ2-7	CASSKTSYYEQYF
NA	TRBV30	TRBJ2-6	CAWTAWAGSRANVLTF
few	TRBV30	TRBJ2-3	CAWSRGPQSTDTQYF
few	TRBV2	TRBJ2-7	CASSDAGTSGSGYEQYF
NA	TRBV9	TRBJ2-1	CASSIRDSSYNEQFF
few	TRBV18	TRBJ2-1	CASSPPSGSPKENEQFF
NA	TRBV13	TRBJ1-1	CASSPGQGNAEAFF
NA	TRBV4-2	TRBJ2-7	CASSQDNRGEYEQYF
NA	TRBV14	TRBJ2-5	CASRRADRGRQETQYF
NA	TRBV5-1	TRBJ2-3	CASSFGLASTDTQYF
once	TRBV18	TRBJ1-1	CASSPGAHSNTEAFF
few	TRBV6-8	TRBJ2-1	CATTPSGAYNEQFF
few	TRBV5-6	TRBJ2-1	CASSLLAVVLTYNEQFF
NA	TRBV4-3	TRBJ2-1	CASSQDLLLAAYNEQFF
few	TRBV7-3	TRBJ1-1	CASSLRYMDTEAFF
few	TRBV4-1	TRBJ1-1	CASSQPGQMNTEAFF
NA	TRBV5-1	TRBJ2-1	CASGTGSSYNEQFF
NA	TRBV5-6	TRBJ2-7	CASSPSEGEQYF
NA	TRBV7-3	TRBJ2-6	CASSSVDRRQLGANVLTF